The 21 T cell receptor beta chains in this list originate from one sample, sequenced in a study of cytomegalovirus exposure and HLA in healthy donors. The PCR was carried out with 60 Vbeta primers and 13 Jbeta primers. Method: immunoSEQ multiplex PCR; TCRdb's copy keeps in-frame clones and lacks some. The sample holds about 120,000 clones, approximately 72% seen once. Source material: PBMCs. The receptors come from a man in his late teens or twenties in good health and CMV-seronegative.

The genes are TRBV6-4 and TRBJ2-7; TRBD2 matches at 8 bases. The ends lost 7 bases at V and 7 bases at J; junction bases unmatched: 21. The V gene's germline CDR1 is MRHNA and CDR2 SNTAGT. The CDR3 totals 17 residues. Written as DNA, the CDR3 is TGTGCCAGCACTACCCACGAGAACGGGACTAGGCCGTGGGAGCAGTACTTC. Encoded protein: CASTTHENGTRPWEQYF.

This sequence joins TRBV4-3 and TRBJ2-7, with 8 bases matching TRBD1. V gave up 4 bases and J gave up 5 bases; unmatched junction bases: 10. The germline CDR1 and CDR2 sequences are LGHNA and YSLEER. The CDR3 contains 15 residues. CDR3 loop: CASSPGQGKSDEQYF. The CDR3 nucleotides read TGCGCCAGCAGCCCAGGACAGGGTAAGAGCGACGAGCAGTACTTC.

The V gene is TRBV5-4, the J gene TRBJ2-7; the match to TRBD1 covers 7 bases. V lost 0 bases, J lost 4 bases, and 4 bases stayed unmatched. Germline lookup yields CDR1 SGHNT and CDR2 YYREEE (reference sequence). The CDR3 is made up of 14 amino acids. CDR3 loop: CASSLVGQNYEQYF. For the CDR3, the DNA is TGTGCCAGCAGCTTGGTGGGACAGAATTACGAGCAGTACTTC.

The rearrangement links TRBV5-4 to TRBJ1-1; a weak D match, TRBD1 (6 bases). Germline CDR1 is SGHNT and CDR2 is YYREEE (reference sequence). The CDR3 spans 15 residues. V lost 3 bases and J 7 bases, leaving 19 bases between the germline ends. This CDR3 reads CASSSPRDTGNEAFF. The DNA of the CDR3 is TGTGCCAGCAGCTCGCCCCGGGACACAGGCAATGAAGCTTTCTTT.

The chain is built from TRBV5-1 and TRBJ2-7, with TRBD1 matching 9 bases. This CDR3 spans 15 amino acids. Losses at the gene ends were 4 bases for V and 3 bases for J; bases not matched to a gene: 8. CDR1 and CDR2 from the germline V gene are SGHRS and YFSETQ. The CDR3 sequence: CASSPGGTGRYEQYF. The CDR3 nucleotides are TGCGCCAGCAGCCCTGGGGGGACAGGGCGCTACGAGCAGTACTTC.

The rearrangement joins TRBV5-6 to TRBJ2-7, with D possibly matching TRBD1 (5 bases). Germline CDR1 SGHDT, CDR2 YYEEEE. The CDR3 consists of 14 residues. Between the trimmed V and J ends, which lost 2 bases and 2 bases, there was a span of 11 bases. The CDR3 coding sequence is TGTGCCAGCAGCTTACCACAGGTAACCTACGAGCAGTACTTC. Its translation is CASSLPQVTYEQYF. The whole variable domain, remainder taken from reference TRBV5-6 and TRBJ2-7, is DAGVTQSPTHLIKTRGQQVTLRCSPKSGHDTVSWYQQALGQGPQFIFQYYEEEERQRGNFPDRFSGHQFPNYSSELNVNALLLGDSALYLCASSLPQVTYEQYFGPGTRLTVT.

This clone turned up a few times. The V and J genes are TRBV4-1 and TRBJ2-5; a possible D gene is TRBD2 (6 bases). The V and J ends lost 3 bases and 5 bases respectively, with 16 bases between them. This CDR3 spans 15 amino acids. Germline CDR1 and CDR2: MGHRA and YSYEKL. The CDR3 nucleotides read TGCGCCAGCAGCCATCCGGGACTCACGACGGAGACCCAGTACTTC. Translation gives CASSHPGLTTETQYF.

This sequence joins TRBV19 and TRBJ2-7; 11 bases match TRBD1. CDR1 LNHDA and CDR2 SQIVND come from the germline V gene (reference sequence). Unmatched junction bases numbered 9, after V lost 9 bases and J lost 2 bases. The CDR3 sequence is 15 residues long. The CDR3 region is CASRDRGVIAYEQYF. The CDR3 nucleotides read TGTGCCAGCCGGGACAGGGGGGTCATAGCCTACGAGCAGTACTTC.

The chain joins TRBV7-6 to TRBJ1-3; D gene unclear. CDR3 length equals 15 residues. Trimming removed 5 bases at V and 0 bases at J, with 11 bases between. Germline V gene data show CDR1 as SGHVS and CDR2 as FNYEAQ. The CDR3 nucleotides are TGTGCCAGCAGCAGTGGGGAGTTCTCTGGAAACACCATATATTTT. Its translation is CASSSGEFSGNTIYF.

The chain carries TRBV18 and TRBJ1-1; TRBD1 matches at 10 bases. This CDR3 is 15 amino acids long. V dropped 3 bases and J dropped 3; count of bases not matched to a gene: 4. Germline-derived CDR1 and CDR2 are KGHSH and LQKENI. CDR3 sequence (DNA): TGTGCCAGCTCACCGCGGGGACAGGGGTACACTGAAGCTTTCTTT. Translation gives CASSPRGQGYTEAFF.

The rearrangement uses TRBV28 and TRBJ1-4; 7 bases match TRBD1. The V gene's germline CDR1 is MDHEN and CDR2 SYDVKM. Unmatched junction bases numbered 18, after V lost 8 bases and J lost 6 bases. The CDR3 covers 17 residues. DNA for the CDR3: TGTGCCAGCCACCGATCGGGACAGAGGACTTTCTATGAAAAACTGTTTTTT. Translating gives CASHRSGQRTFYEKLFF.

The chain employs TRBV7-3 and TRBJ1-5, with D maybe TRBD1 (5 bases). Per germline, CDR1 SGHTA and CDR2 FQGTGA. CDR3 size: 12 residues. In DNA, the CDR3 is TGTGATAAGGGAGGGGTCCGCAGGCCCCAGCATTTT. Amino acids: CDKGGVRRPQHF.

The rearrangement links TRBV11-2 to TRBJ2-6; maybe TRBD1 (5 bases). The germline CDR1 and CDR2 sequences are SGHAT and FQNNGV. The CDR3 is 14 amino acids. V lost 5 bases and J lost 4, with 9 bases in between. The CDR3 spells CASSPKGGANVLTF. CDR3 coding DNA: TGTGCCAGCAGCCCGAAGGGGGGGGCCAACGTCCTGACTTTC.

This clone was seen a handful of times. V gene TRBV15 combines with J gene TRBJ2-7; D may be TRBD2 (5 bases). The CDR3 sequence is 14 residues long. The germline gives CDR1 LNHNV, CDR2 YYDKDF (reference sequence). With 6 bases removed from V and 2 bases from J, the gap between germline ends came to 14 bases. This CDR3 is CATSSRTAAYEQYF. CDR3 bases: TGTGCCACCAGTAGCAGGACTGCAGCCTACGAGCAGTACTTC.

The V and J genes are TRBV28 and TRBJ1-1, with TRBD1 matching 8 bases. V was clipped by 3 bases and J by 1 base; unmatched bases: 4. The CDR3 spans 15 residues. Germline values: CDR1 MDHEN, CDR2 SYDVKM. The CDR3 DNA reads TGTGCCAGCAGTTTCGCAGGGGGCACGAACACTGAAGCTTTCTTT. Residues: CASSFAGGTNTEAFF.

The chain links TRBV20-1 to TRBJ1-2; maybe TRBD1 (6 bases). In germline, CDR1 is DFQATT, CDR2 SNEGSKA (reference sequence). This CDR3 has 11 amino acids. Trimming cost V 3 bases and J 9 bases, with 11 bases left between them. The CDR3 DNA reads as TGCAGTGCTAGGGCAGGGGTGAGCTACACCTTC. Its translation: CSARAGVSYTF.

The chain's CDR3 is CASSPGSGGPNQPQHF. CDR3 sequence (DNA): TGCGCCAGCAGCCCAGGATCCGGGGGTCCGAATCAGCCCCAGCATTTT. V is TRBV5-1 and J is TRBJ1-5; perhaps TRBD1 as D (5 bases). The germline gives CDR1 SGHRS, CDR2 YFSETQ. V lost 4 bases and J 4 bases, leaving 18 bases between the germline ends. The CDR3 contains 16 residues.

This clone has just a few counts. The chain combines TRBV5-6 with TRBJ1-4, with D possibly TRBD1 on 6 matching bases. The germline CDR1 and CDR2 sequences are SGHDT and YYEEEE. CDR3 length: 13 residues. The V and J ends lost 1 base and 7 bases respectively, with 8 bases between them. CDR3 loop: CASSLTRGEKLFF. CDR3 sequence (DNA): TGTGCCAGCAGCTTGACCAGGGGTGAAAAACTGTTTTTT.

The CDR3: CASSSWSLGTGYQETQYF. The CDR3 DNA is TGTGCCAGCAGCTCCTGGAGTTTAGGGACAGGCTATCAAGAGACCCAGTACTTC. The chain is built from TRBV7-6 and TRBJ2-5, with 8 bases lining up with TRBD1. The junction had 15 bases not matched to a gene; V was cut back by 4 bases and J by 2 bases. Germline assignment: CDR1 SGHVS and CDR2 FNYEAQ. The CDR3 length is 18 residues.

This clone was detected a few times. This chain uses TRBV29-1 with TRBJ2-7, with 9 bases that match TRBD1. This CDR3 region has 13 residues. The trim removed 6 bases at V and 2 bases at J, leaving 5 bases unmatched. CDR1 and CDR2 (germline): SQVTM, ANQGSEA. The CDR3 bases are TGCAGCGTGGGGACAGGGCTCACCTACGAGCAGTACTTC. It encodes CSVGTGLTYEQYF.

This chain connects TRBV6-1 to TRBJ2-1; D remains unclear. The CDR3 totals 13 residues. From germline, CDR1 is MNHNS and CDR2 SASEGT. V shed 1 base and J shed 3 bases, with 4 bases lying between them. The CDR3 region has the DNA TGTGCCAGCAGTGAAGTCTTCTACAATGAGCAGTTCTTC. Its translation is CASSEVFYNEQFF.